Below, 3 T cell receptor beta chains from the same sample are listed, as sequenced in a study of blood T cell repertoires in COVID-19. The assay was immunoSEQ multiplex PCR, and TCRdb's table has in-frame clones only and misses some. The sample consists of about 190,000 clones, around nine tenths of them appearing once. The sample was peripheral blood. These receptors were taken from a woman aged 40 to 50 who had recovered from COVID-19.

This clone has only a few counts. The V call is TRBV6-7, the J call TRBJ2-5; D is perhaps TRBD2 (6 bases). TRBV6-7 counts as an open reading frame of uncertain function. Trimming pared 2 bases from V and 7 bases from J, leaving 26 bases between. CDR3 length: 18 residues. This chain's CDR3 is CASSYPEEGGSLDGTQYF. As DNA, the CDR3 is TGTGCCAGCAGTTACCCCGAGGAGGGCGGCAGCTTAGATGGGACCCAGTACTTC.

CDR3 DNA sequence: TGTGCCAGCTCACCAGGACTAGCGGGAGGACGCGCAGATACGCAGTATTTT. Translating gives CASSPGLAGGRADTQYF. The gene calls are TRBV18 and TRBJ2-3; 14 bases are a match to TRBD2. The J segment lost 4 bases and the V segment lost 2 bases, leaving 5 bases of the junction unmatched. This CDR3 region has 17 residues. Germline CDR1 KGHSH, CDR2 LQKENI.

This chain uses TRBV28 with TRBJ1-5; D is undetermined. The CDR3 runs to 13 residues. The germline V gene has CDR1 MDHEN and CDR2 SYDVKM. Trimming shortened V by 3 bases and J by 7 bases, and 10 bases separated the two germline ends. The CDR3 sequence: CASSFLGSQPQHF. As DNA, the CDR3 is TGTGCCAGCAGTTTTCTAGGTTCCCAGCCCCAGCATTTT.